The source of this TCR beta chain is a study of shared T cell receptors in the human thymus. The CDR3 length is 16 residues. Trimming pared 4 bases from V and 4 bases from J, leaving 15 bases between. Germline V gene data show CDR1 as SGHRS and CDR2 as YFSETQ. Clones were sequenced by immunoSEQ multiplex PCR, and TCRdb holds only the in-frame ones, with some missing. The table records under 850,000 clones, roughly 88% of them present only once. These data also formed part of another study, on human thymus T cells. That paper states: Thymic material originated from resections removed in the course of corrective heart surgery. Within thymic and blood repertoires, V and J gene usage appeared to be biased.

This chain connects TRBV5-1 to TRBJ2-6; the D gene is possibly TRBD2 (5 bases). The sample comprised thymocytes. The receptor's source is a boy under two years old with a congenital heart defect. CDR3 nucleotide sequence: TGCGCCAGCAGCCCGGACTGTTGGAAAGGGGCCAACGTCCTGACTTTC. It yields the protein CASSPDCWKGANVLTF.